This TCR beta chain was sequenced in a study of T cell repertoires in cytomegalovirus infection. Study-wide context: It can be stated that public TCR beta signatures indicated CMV infection as well as a matching HLA type.

This clonotype has a count of ten or more. Its matching antigen is unknown. TCRdb analysed the reads with MiXCR anew, one entry per CDR3 protein. The sample lists about 310,000 distinct CDR3 sequences; about a sixth were seen once. With 1 base clipped from V and 5 bases from J, the junction kept 6 bases outside the gene matches. The CDR3 extends over 15 amino acids. The study, taken as a whole, reports: Carriers of CMV plus the relevant HLA were identified by cumulative public TCR beta family frequency.

Sequenced material: PBMCs. The chain links TRBV12-3 or TRBV12-4 to TRBJ2-5; 8 bases match TRBD1. This receptor was identified in a human donor in good health (CMV status not recorded). Some clones in this sample may be carry-over from other donors' samples. CDR3 bases: TGTGCCAGCAGTTTAGAGGCAGGGGGCGTGGAGACCCAGTACTTC. This codes for CASSLEAGGVETQYF.